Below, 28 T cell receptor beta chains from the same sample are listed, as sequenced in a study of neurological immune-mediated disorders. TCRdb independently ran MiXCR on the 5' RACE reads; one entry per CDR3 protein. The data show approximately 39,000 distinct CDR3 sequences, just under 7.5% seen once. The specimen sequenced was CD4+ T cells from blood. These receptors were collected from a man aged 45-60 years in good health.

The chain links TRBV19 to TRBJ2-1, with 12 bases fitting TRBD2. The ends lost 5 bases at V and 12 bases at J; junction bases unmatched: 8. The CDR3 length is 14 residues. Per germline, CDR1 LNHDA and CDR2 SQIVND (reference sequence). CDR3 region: CASSAGLAGEAQFF. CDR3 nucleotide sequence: TGTGCCAGTAGTGCGGGACTAGCGGGCGAGGCGCAGTTCTTC.

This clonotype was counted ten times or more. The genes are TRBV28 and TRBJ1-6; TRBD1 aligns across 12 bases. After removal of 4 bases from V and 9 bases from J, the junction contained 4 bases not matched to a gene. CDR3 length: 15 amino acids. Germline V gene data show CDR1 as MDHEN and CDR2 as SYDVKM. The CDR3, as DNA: TGTGCCAGCAGTTCCTCGGGACAGGGGGCTTCACCCCTCCACTTT. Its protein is CASSSSGQGASPLHF.

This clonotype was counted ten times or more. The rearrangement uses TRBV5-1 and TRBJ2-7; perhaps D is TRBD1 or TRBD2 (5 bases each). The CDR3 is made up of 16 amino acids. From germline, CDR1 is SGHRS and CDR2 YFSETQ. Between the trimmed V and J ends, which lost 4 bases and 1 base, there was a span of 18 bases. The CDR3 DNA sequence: TGCGCCAGCAGCATAGATCCGGGACGGGGATCCTACGAGCAGTACTTC. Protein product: CASSIDPGRGSYEQYF.

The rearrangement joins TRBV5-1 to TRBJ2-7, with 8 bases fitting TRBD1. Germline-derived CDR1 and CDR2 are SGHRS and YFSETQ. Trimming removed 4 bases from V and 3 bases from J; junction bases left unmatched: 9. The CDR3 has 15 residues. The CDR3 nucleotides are TGCGCCAGCAGCCTACGGCAAGGACAGGGCTACGAGCAGTACTTC. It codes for CASSLRQGQGYEQYF.

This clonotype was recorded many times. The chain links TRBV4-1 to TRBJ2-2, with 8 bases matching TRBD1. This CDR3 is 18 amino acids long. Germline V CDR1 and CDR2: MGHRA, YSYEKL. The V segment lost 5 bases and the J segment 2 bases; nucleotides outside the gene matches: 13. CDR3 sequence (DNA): TGCGCCAGCAGCACCACACCCAGGGGGCTAACAAACACCGGGGAGCTGTTTTTT. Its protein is CASSTTPRGLTNTGELFF.

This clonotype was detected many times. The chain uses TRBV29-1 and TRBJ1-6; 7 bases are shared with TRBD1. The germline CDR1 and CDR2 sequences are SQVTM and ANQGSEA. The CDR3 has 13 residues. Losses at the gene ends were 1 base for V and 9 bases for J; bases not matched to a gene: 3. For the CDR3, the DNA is TGCAGCGTTGAAGTCAACAGGGGTTCACCCCTCCACTTT. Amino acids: CSVEVNRGSPLHF. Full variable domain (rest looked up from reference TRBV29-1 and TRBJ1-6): SAVISQKPSRDICQRGTSLTIQCQVDSQVTMMFWYRQQPGQSLTLIATANQGSEATYESGFVIDKFPISRPNLTFSTLTVSNMSPEDSSIYLCSVEVNRGSPLHFGNGTRLTVT.

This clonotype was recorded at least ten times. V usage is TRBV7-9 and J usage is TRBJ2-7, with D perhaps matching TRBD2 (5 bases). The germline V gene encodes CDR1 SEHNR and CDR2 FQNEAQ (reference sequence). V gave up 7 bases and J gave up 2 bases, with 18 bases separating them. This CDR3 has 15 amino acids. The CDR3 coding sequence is TGTGCCAGCACCCCCACCGGGATAGCTACCTACGAGCAGTACTTC. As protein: CASTPTGIATYEQYF.

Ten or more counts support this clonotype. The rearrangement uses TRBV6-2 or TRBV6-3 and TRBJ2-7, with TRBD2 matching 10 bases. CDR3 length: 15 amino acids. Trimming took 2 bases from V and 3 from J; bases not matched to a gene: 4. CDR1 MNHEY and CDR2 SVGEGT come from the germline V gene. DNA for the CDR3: TGTGCCAGCAGTTACCGGACTAGCGGAAACTACGAGCAGTACTTC. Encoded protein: CASSYRTSGNYEQYF.

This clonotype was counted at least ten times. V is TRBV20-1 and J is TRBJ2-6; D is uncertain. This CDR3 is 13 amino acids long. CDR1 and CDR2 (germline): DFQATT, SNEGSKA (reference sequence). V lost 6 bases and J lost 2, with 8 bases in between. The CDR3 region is CSAQATGANVLTF. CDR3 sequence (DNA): TGCAGTGCGCAAGCGACTGGGGCCAACGTCCTGACTTTC.

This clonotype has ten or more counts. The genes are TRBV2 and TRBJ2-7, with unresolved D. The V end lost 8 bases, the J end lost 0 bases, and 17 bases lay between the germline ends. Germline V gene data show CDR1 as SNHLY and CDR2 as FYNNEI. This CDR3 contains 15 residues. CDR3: CASAPLWVLSYEQYF. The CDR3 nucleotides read TGTGCCAGCGCACCCCTTTGGGTCCTCTCCTACGAGCAGTACTTC.

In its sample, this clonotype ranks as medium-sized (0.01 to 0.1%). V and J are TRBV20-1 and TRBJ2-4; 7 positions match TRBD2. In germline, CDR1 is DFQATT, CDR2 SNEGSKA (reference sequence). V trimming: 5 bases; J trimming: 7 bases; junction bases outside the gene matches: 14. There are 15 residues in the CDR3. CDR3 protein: CSAHMGSGRGNIQYF. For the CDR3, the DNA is TGCAGTGCTCATATGGGGTCAGGGAGGGGTAACATTCAGTACTTC.

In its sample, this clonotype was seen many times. CDR3 sequence: CASSGRGLAGRTAKNIQYF. Written as DNA, the CDR3 is TGTGCCAGCAGTGGTCGGGGACTAGCGGGTAGGACGGCCAAAAACATTCAGTACTTC. This chain uses TRBV6-4 with TRBJ2-4; 12 bases are a match to TRBD2. Germline loops: CDR1 MRHNA, CDR2 SNTAGT. The J segment lost 1 base and the V segment lost 4 bases, leaving 11 bases of the junction unmatched. This CDR3 has 19 amino acids.

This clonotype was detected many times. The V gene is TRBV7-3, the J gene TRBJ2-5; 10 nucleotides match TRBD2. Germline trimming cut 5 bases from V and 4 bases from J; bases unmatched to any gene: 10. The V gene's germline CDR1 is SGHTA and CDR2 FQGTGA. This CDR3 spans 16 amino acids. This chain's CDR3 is CASSPGEAGGRETQYF. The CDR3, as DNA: TGTGCCAGCAGCCCAGGGGAAGCGGGAGGGAGAGAGACCCAGTACTTC.

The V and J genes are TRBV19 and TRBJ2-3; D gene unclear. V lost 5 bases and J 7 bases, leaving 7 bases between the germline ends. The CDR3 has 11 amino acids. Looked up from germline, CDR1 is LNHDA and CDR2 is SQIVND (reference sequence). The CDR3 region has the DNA TGTGCCAGTAGTTCCTCATATACGCAGTATTTT. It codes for CASSSSYTQYF.

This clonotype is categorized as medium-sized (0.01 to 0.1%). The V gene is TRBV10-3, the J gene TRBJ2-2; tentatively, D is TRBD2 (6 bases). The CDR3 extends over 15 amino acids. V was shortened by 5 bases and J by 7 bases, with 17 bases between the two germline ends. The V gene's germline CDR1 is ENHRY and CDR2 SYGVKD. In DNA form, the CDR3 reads TGTGCCATCAGTCGGGGGACCAGCAAGGTCGGGGAGCTGTTTTTT. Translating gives CAISRGTSKVGELFF.

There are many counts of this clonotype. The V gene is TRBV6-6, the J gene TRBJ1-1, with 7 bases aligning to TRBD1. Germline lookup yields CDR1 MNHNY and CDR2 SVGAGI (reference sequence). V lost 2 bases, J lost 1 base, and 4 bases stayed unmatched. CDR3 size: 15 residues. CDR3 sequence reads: CASSYEGARNTEAFF. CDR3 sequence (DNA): TGTGCCAGCAGTTACGAGGGGGCGCGGAACACTGAAGCTTTCTTT.

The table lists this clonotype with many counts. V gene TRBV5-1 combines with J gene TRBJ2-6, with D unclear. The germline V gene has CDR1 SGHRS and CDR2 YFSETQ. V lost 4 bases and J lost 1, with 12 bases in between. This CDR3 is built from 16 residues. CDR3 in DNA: TGCGCCAGCAGCCCCCAATATCGGTCTGGGGCCAACGTCCTGACTTTC. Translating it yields CASSPQYRSGANVLTF.

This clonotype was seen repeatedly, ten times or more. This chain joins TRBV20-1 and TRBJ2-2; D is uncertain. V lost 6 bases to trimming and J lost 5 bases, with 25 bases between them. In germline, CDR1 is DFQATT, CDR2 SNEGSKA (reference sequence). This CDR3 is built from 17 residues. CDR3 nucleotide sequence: TGCAGTGCACCTTCGTTCCAAGGGTCGGTAGGAACCGGGGAGCTGTTTTTT. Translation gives CSAPSFQGSVGTGELFF.

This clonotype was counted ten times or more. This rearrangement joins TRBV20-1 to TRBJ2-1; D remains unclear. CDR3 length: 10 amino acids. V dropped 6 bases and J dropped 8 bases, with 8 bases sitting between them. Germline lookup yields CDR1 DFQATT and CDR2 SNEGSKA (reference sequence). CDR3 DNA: TGCAGTGCCCGAAGGGATGAGCAGTTCTTC. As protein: CSARRDEQFF.

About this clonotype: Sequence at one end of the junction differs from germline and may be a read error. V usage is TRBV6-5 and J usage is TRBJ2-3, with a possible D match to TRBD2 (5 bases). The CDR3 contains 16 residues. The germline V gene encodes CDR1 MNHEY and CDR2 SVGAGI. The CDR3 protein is CASSYGPHSSTDTQYF. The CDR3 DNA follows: TGTGCCAGCAGTTACGGCCCTCACTCTAGCACAGATACGCAGTACTTT.

CDR3 in amino acids: CASSLGLAETQYF. CDR3 bases: TGTGCCAGCAGCTTGGGACTAGCGGAGACCCAGTACTTC. The chain is built from TRBV5-4 and TRBJ2-5; 8 bases fit TRBD2. Trimming took 0 bases from V and 5 from J; bases not matched to a gene: 0. The V gene's germline CDR1 is SGHNT and CDR2 YYREEE (reference sequence). CDR3 length: 13 amino acids.

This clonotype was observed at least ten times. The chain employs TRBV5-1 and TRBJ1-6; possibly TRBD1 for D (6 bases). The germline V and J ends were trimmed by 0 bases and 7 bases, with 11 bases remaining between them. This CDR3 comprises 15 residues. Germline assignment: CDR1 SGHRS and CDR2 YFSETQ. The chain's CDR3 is CASSLGQGRNSPLHF. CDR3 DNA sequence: TGCGCCAGCAGCTTGGGTCAGGGGCGGAATTCACCCCTCCACTTT.

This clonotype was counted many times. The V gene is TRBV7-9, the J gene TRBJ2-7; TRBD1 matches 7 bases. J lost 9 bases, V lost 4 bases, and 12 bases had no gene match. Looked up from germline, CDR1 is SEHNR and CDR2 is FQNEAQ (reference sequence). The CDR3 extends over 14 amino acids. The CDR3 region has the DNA TGTGCCAGCAGCTCCCGTACTCCGGGGACAGTGCAGTACTTC. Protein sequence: CASSSRTPGTVQYF.

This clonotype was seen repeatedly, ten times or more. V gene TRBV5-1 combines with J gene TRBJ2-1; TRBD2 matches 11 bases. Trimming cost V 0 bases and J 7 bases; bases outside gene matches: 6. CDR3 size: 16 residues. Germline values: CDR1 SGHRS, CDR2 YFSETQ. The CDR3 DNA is TGCGCCAGCAGCTTGGTGGGTAGCGGGAGGGCAAATGAGCAGTTCTTC. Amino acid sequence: CASSLVGSGRANEQFF.

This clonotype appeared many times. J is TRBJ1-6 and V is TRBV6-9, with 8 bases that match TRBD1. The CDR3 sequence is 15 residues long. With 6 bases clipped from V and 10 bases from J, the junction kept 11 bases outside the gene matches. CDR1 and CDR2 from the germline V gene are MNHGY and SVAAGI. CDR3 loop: CASRQTDRGRSPLHF. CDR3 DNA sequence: TGTGCCAGCAGACAAACCGACAGGGGAAGGTCACCCCTCCACTTT.

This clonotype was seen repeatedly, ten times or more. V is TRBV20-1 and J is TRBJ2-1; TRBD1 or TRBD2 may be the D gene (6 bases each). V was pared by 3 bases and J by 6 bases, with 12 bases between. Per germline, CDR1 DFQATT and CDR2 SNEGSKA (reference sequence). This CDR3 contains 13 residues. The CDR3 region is CSARGGQTNEQFF. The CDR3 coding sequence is TGCAGTGCTAGGGGAGGACAGACCAATGAGCAGTTCTTC.

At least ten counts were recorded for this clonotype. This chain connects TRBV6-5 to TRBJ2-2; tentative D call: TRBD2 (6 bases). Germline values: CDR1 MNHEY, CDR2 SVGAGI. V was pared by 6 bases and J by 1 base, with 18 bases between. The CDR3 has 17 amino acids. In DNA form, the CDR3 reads TGTGCCAGCAGATTGAAACCGGGACTTTGGAACACCGGGGAGCTGTTTTTT. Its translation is CASRLKPGLWNTGELFF.

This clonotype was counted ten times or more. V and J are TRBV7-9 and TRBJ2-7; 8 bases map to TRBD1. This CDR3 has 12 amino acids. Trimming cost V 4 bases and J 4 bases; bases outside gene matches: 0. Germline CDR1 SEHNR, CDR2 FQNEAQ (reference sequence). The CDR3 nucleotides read TGTGCCAGCAGCTGGACAGGGTACGAGCAGTACTTC. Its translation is CASSWTGYEQYF. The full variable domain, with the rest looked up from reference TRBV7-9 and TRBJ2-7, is DTGVSQNPRHKITKRGQNVTFRCDPISEHNRLYWYRQTLGQGPEFLTYFQNEAQLEKSRLLSDRFSAERPKGSFSTLEIQRTEQGDSAMYLCASSWTGYEQYFGPGTRLTVT.